The 27 T cell receptor beta chains listed next were all sequenced from one sample in a study of T cells in Graves' hyperthyroidism and ophthalmopathy. Authors of the study amplified TCR beta CDR3 regions from RNA transcripts. Primed by the HTBI set, a first-round RT-PCR was run on the TCR CDR3. TCRdb ran MiXCR on the multiplex PCR reads and lists one entry per CDR3 protein. The data show 300,000 to 450,000 distinct CDR3 sequences, approximately 14% seen once. The sequencing sample was made of blood. Receptors originate from a woman aged 25 to 39 with Graves' ophthalmopathy.

This clonotype was recorded at least ten times. The chain is built from TRBV2 and TRBJ1-4; D is undetermined. Trimming shortened V by 11 bases and J by 4 bases, and 14 bases separated the two germline ends. Germline V gene data show CDR1 as SNHLY and CDR2 as FYNNEI. CDR3 size: 13 residues. For the CDR3, the DNA is TGTGCCGGCTCAAGGGTTGATAATGAAAAACTGTTTTTT. Amino acids: CAGSRVDNEKLFF.

This clonotype has at least ten counts. The chain is built from TRBV7-2 and TRBJ2-2; weak D call: TRBD1 (5 bases). Looked up from germline, CDR1 is SGHTA and CDR2 is FQGNSA. This CDR3 has 16 amino acids. The V end lost 3 bases, the J end lost 0 bases, and 11 bases lay between the germline ends. CDR3 nucleotides: TGTGCCAGCAGCTTTTTGGGGCTGGCGAACACCGGGGAGCTGTTTTTT. It is translated as CASSFLGLANTGELFF.

This sequence joins TRBV30 and TRBJ1-6; TRBD1 agrees at 7 bases. The V and J ends lost 3 bases and 11 bases, in that order; junction bases with no gene match: 16. CDR1 and CDR2 (germline): GTSNPN, SVGIG (reference sequence). The CDR3 length is 16 residues. The CDR3 region has the DNA TGTGCCTGGAGGAACAAGGGGGCAGGATCTGGTACACCCCTCCACTTT. Translation: CAWRNKGAGSGTPLHF.

This clonotype has more than one count but fewer than ten. CDR3 nucleotide sequence: TGCGCCAGCAGCTCGGGACTAGCGGGGCCACAAGAGACCCAGTACTTC. Residues: CASSSGLAGPQETQYF. This rearrangement joins TRBV5-1 to TRBJ2-5; 13 nucleotides agree with TRBD2. Germline-derived CDR1 and CDR2 are SGHRS and YFSETQ. The CDR3 sequence is 16 residues long. V was clipped by 3 bases and J by 2 bases; unmatched bases: 4.

A few counts support this clonotype. This chain connects TRBV20-1 to TRBJ1-6; maybe TRBD1 (6 bases). Germline lookup yields CDR1 DFQATT and CDR2 SNEGSKA (reference sequence). This CDR3 has 15 residues. Deletions cut 4 bases from V and 7 bases from J, with 17 bases between. CDR3 sequence reads: CSATLLTGENSPLHF. DNA of the CDR3: TGCAGTGCTACTCTACTGACAGGAGAGAATTCACCCCTCCACTTT.

The sample holds many counts of this clonotype. The rearrangement links TRBV30 to TRBJ1-6; D is unresolved. The CDR3 is made up of 13 amino acids. The ends were cut back, 1 base at V and 10 bases at J, with 11 bases in the middle. Looked up from germline, CDR1 is GTSNPN and CDR2 is SVGIG (reference sequence). CDR3 bases: TGTGCCTGGAGTGAGGACGAGGGATCACCCCTCCACTTT. It specifies CAWSEDEGSPLHF.

For this clonotype: A much larger clone lies one base from this, so it may be a read error. The chain has TRBV19 and TRBJ2-3; TRBD2 matches 12 bases. The CDR3 runs 15 residues. Germline CDR1 and CDR2: LNHDA and SQIVND (reference sequence). The CDR3 region is CVSSRTSGGTDTQYF. The CDR3 nucleotides are TGTGTCAGTAGTCGGACTAGCGGGGGCACAGATACGCAGTATTTT.

In this sample, this clonotype turned up many times. This chain connects TRBV12-3 or TRBV12-4 to TRBJ1-5; possibly TRBD1 for D (5 bases). This CDR3 is built from 14 residues. V dropped 6 bases and J dropped 0 bases, with 9 bases sitting between them. The CDR3 is CASRMTASNQPQHF. The CDR3 DNA follows: TGTGCCAGCAGAATGACAGCTAGCAATCAGCCCCAGCATTTT.

This clonotype was seen many times. The gene calls are TRBV10-3 and TRBJ2-3; TRBD2 agrees at 10 bases. Trimming removed 11 bases from V and 3 bases from J; junction bases left unmatched: 14. Germline assignment: CDR1 ENHRY and CDR2 SYGVKD. This CDR3 comprises 16 residues. The CDR3: CAVSGGADFRTDTQYF. The CDR3 DNA follows: TGTGCCGTAAGCGGGGGGGCCGATTTCCGTACAGATACGCAGTATTTT.

V is TRBV29-1 and J is TRBJ2-3; D is uncertain. The germline CDR1 and CDR2 sequences are SQVTM and ANQGSEA. V lost 8 bases and J lost 4, with 16 bases in between. The CDR3 totals 13 residues. The CDR3 region has the DNA TGCAGCCCCGTGCTGTTAAAGGCAGATACGCAGTATTTT. The encoded protein is CSPVLLKADTQYF.

This clonotype was detected a few times. This chain uses TRBV4-1 with TRBJ2-1, with 10 bases identical to TRBD2. After removal of 2 bases from V and 7 bases from J, the junction contained 8 bases not matched to a gene. This CDR3 is built from 16 residues. Germline V gene lookup returns CDR1 MGHRA and CDR2 YSYEKL. The CDR3: CASSQLLAGVYNEQFF. The CDR3 nucleotides are TGCGCCAGCAGCCAACTTCTAGCGGGGGTATATAATGAGCAGTTCTTC.

V usage is TRBV7-2 and J usage is TRBJ2-7, with 7 bases identical to TRBD1. The V gene end was trimmed by 5 bases and the J gene end by 1 base; junction bases not matched to a gene: 11. This CDR3 comprises 16 residues. Germline-derived CDR1 and CDR2 are SGHTA and FQGNSA. CDR3 protein: CASSRAGGSTSYEQYF. The CDR3 nucleotides are TGTGCCAGCAGCCGGGCAGGGGGTTCTACTTCCTACGAGCAGTACTTC.

This clonotype appeared a few times. The V call is TRBV27, the J call TRBJ1-5, with TRBD1 matching over 7 bases. Germline loops: CDR1 MNHEY, CDR2 SMNVEV (reference sequence). Unmatched junction bases numbered 7, after V lost 7 bases and J lost 4 bases. CDR3 size: 14 residues. In DNA, the CDR3 is TGTGCCAGCACACCGACAGGGCCGAATCAGCCCCAGCATTTT. This codes for CASTPTGPNQPQHF.

This clonotype turned up a few times. The gene calls are TRBV27 and TRBJ2-3, with TRBD2 identical over 14 bases. CDR1 and CDR2 (germline): MNHEY, SMNVEV (reference sequence). With 0 bases clipped from V and 2 bases from J, the junction kept 10 bases outside the gene matches. The CDR3 consists of 20 residues. The CDR3 nucleotides read TGTGCCAGCAGTTTATCCTTCCGACTAGCGGGGGGGCTATACACAGATACGCAGTATTTT. It is translated as CASSLSFRLAGGLYTDTQYF.

This clonotype has a count of ten or more. This chain uses TRBV12-5 with TRBJ1-2, with 7 bases fitting TRBD1. Looked up from germline, CDR1 is LGHNT and CDR2 is FRNRAP. The J segment lost 1 base and the V segment lost 6 bases, leaving 11 bases of the junction unmatched. The CDR3 runs 16 residues. The CDR3 spells CASGAGQVKNNYGYTF. As DNA, the CDR3 is TGTGCTAGTGGCGCCGGACAGGTTAAGAATAACTATGGCTACACCTTC.

Ten or more counts support this clonotype. The CDR3: CASSPRDNYEQYF. CDR3 nucleotide sequence: TGTGCCAGCTCACCAAGGGACAACTACGAGCAGTACTTC. The chain combines TRBV18 with TRBJ2-7, with D maybe TRBD1 (6 bases). Germline V lookup: CDR1 KGHSH, CDR2 LQKENI. The CDR3 is made up of 13 amino acids. The V and J ends lost 2 bases and 3 bases respectively, with 8 bases between them.

The table lists this clonotype with many counts. The chain links TRBV7-9 to TRBJ2-1; D possibly corresponds to TRBD1 (6 bases). This CDR3 has 13 amino acids. Germline values: CDR1 SEHNR, CDR2 FQNEAQ (reference sequence). V lost 2 bases and J lost 10, with 12 bases in between. CDR3 bases: TGTGCCAGCAGCTTAAACAGGGACCCAGAGCAGTTCTTC. Protein product: CASSLNRDPEQFF.

In its sample, this clonotype was seen many times. The chain uses TRBV9 and TRBJ1-5, with D hard to call. This CDR3 has 15 amino acids. Trimming took off 0 bases at V and 7 bases at J, with 14 bases between the two ends. Looked up from germline, CDR1 is SGDLS and CDR2 is YYNGEE. CDR3: CASSVDPSLGQPQHF. The CDR3 region has the DNA TGTGCCAGCAGCGTAGACCCGAGCCTGGGGCAGCCCCAGCATTTT.

The chain has TRBV2 and TRBJ2-3; 14 bases fit TRBD2. Germline CDR1 and CDR2: SNHLY and FYNNEI. CDR3 size: 19 residues. Losses at the gene ends were 2 bases for V and 2 bases for J; bases not matched to a gene: 9. The CDR3 reads CASSELRGLAGALTDTQYF. In nucleotides, the CDR3 is TGTGCCAGCAGTGAACTCCGGGGACTAGCGGGGGCTCTCACAGATACGCAGTATTTT.

This clonotype was observed at least ten times. The chain joins TRBV15 to TRBJ2-7; D perhaps matches TRBD1 (6 bases). V dropped 5 bases and J dropped 0 bases, with 8 bases sitting between them. Per the germline V gene, CDR1 is LNHNV and CDR2 is YYDKDF (reference sequence). CDR3 length: 13 residues. This CDR3 is CATSGQISYEQYF. The CDR3, as DNA: TGTGCCACCAGCGGACAGATCTCCTACGAGCAGTACTTC. Drawing the rest from reference TRBV15 and TRBJ2-7, the complete variable domain is DAMVIQNPRYQVTQFGKPVTLSCSQTLNHNVMYWYQQKSSQAPKLLFHYYDKDFNNEADTPDNFQSRRPNTSFCFLDIRSPGLGDTAMYLCATSGQISYEQYFGPGTRLTVT.

V usage is TRBV7-9 and J usage is TRBJ1-1; D not certain. The CDR3 is 15 residues long. Trimming removed 5 bases at V and 1 base at J, with 14 bases between. Germline CDR1 SEHNR, CDR2 FQNEAQ (reference sequence). The CDR3 DNA is TGTGCCAGCAGCCCCAGCTCGGGGAGGAACACTGAAGCTTTCTTT. This gives the protein CASSPSSGRNTEAFF.

Points on this clonotype: The junction and the germline gene differ at one end; a read error may be behind it. V gene TRBV25-1 combines with J gene TRBJ1-6; no definite D call. Germline loops: CDR1 MGHDK, CDR2 SYGVNS. The CDR3 is 15 amino acids. The CDR3 coding sequence is TGTGCCAGCAAGCCGTTTGAGGGTAGGGATTCACCCCCCCACTTT. Amino acids: CASKPFEGRDSPPHF.

This clonotype was observed many times. This sequence joins TRBV12-3 or TRBV12-4 and TRBJ1-2; 8 bases are shared with TRBD1. The CDR3 has 17 amino acids. V dropped 4 bases and J dropped 3; count of bases not matched to a gene: 13. CDR3 residues: CASSYMMGTGGDYGYTF. The CDR3 coding sequence is TGTGCCAGCAGTTATATGATGGGAACAGGGGGGGACTATGGCTACACCTTC.

This clonotype was found many times. The chain carries TRBV20-1 and TRBJ2-1, with D unclear. CDR1 DFQATT and CDR2 SNEGSKA come from the germline V gene (reference sequence). The CDR3 sequence is 15 residues long. The V and J ends lost 1 base and 6 bases respectively, with 16 bases between them. In DNA form, the CDR3 reads TGCAGTGCTAGAGCCCAATATAGGGCGCGCAATGAGCAGTTCTTC. It specifies CSARAQYRARNEQFF.

Many counts were recorded for this clonotype. The CDR3 is CASSPRDQGAGSPLHF. The CDR3 DNA reads TGTGCCAGCAGTCCCCGGGATCAGGGGGCCGGTTCACCCCTCCACTTT. The J gene is TRBJ1-6, the V gene TRBV12-3 or TRBV12-4; 8 bases agree with TRBD1. Losses at the gene ends were 5 bases for V and 9 bases for J; bases not matched to a gene: 12. The CDR3 is made up of 16 amino acids.

This clonotype was seen at least ten times. The rearrangement joins TRBV28 to TRBJ2-7; TRBD1 aligns across 9 bases. The CDR3 runs to 13 residues. V was pared by 1 base and J by 6 bases, with 1 base of the junction left unmatched. Germline lookup yields CDR1 MDHEN and CDR2 SYDVKM. This CDR3 reads CASSLSTGGEQYF. The CDR3 coding sequence is TGTGCCAGCAGTTTATCGACAGGGGGCGAGCAGTACTTC.

This clonotype has a count of ten or more. V usage is TRBV28 and J usage is TRBJ1-1; no firm D call. Germline V gene lookup returns CDR1 MDHEN and CDR2 SYDVKM. This CDR3 region has 15 residues. V was trimmed by 6 bases and J by 0 bases, leaving 14 bases between them. CDR3 sequence (DNA): TGTGCCAGCAGCAACCAAGACGGACTGAACACTGAAGCTTTCTTT. It codes for CASSNQDGLNTEAFF.